One sample yielded the 2 T cell receptor beta chains listed below, sequenced in a study of breast tumors, draining lymph nodes, adjacent tissues. Breast cancer patients provided tissue from their axillary draining lymph nodes. TCRdb re-called the multiplex PCR reads with MiXCR, one entry per CDR3 protein. The sample records 150,000 to 200,000 distinct CDR3 sequences, approximately 33% being singletons. The sequenced sample was axillary lymph node tissue. The receptors come from a female donor with breast cancer. Some clones in this sample may be carry-over from other donors' samples.

Many counts were recorded for this clonotype. The J gene is TRBJ2-2, the V gene TRBV20-1; a possible D gene is TRBD2 (5 bases). Trimming removed 3 bases from V and 2 bases from J, with 10 bases in between. The germline V gene has CDR1 DFQATT and CDR2 SNEGSKA (reference sequence). The CDR3 sequence is 14 residues long. CDR3 region: CSARRGSNTGELFF. DNA for the CDR3: TGCAGTGCTAGGAGAGGGTCAAACACCGGGGAGCTGTTTTTT.

This clonotype was counted many times. The rearrangement uses TRBV7-9 and TRBJ1-2; D is possibly TRBD1 (5 bases). This CDR3 comprises 13 residues. Germline CDR1 is SEHNR and CDR2 is FQNEAQ (reference sequence). The ends were cut back, 4 bases at V and 4 bases at J, with 10 bases in the middle. CDR3 DNA sequence: TGTGCCAGCAGCTCCCCCGGGACCTATGGCTACACCTTC. This translates into CASSSPGTYGYTF.